The 18 T cell receptor beta chains listed next were all sequenced from one sample in a study of CD8+CD57+ T cells in acquired aplastic anemia listed by TCRdb under 2018. Sequencing was carried out with an Illumina HiSeq 2000. Genomic DNA served as template for TCR beta VDJ combination and CDR3 sequence profiling. Using fastp at Q25 and MiXCR, TCRdb reprocessed the public reads and kept productive beta chains. Each CDR3 protein gets just one entry, which takes the most common genes and DNA from the rows behind it. For this sample the table gives under 350,000 distinct CDR3 sequences, of which 45% to 65% were detected only once. 1% to 1.5% of the sample is held by the ten biggest clonotypes. Patients chosen for sequencing had shown expansion of CD8+CD57+ cells by flow cytometry. Input material: sorted CD4+, CD8+, or CD8+CD57+ T cells (not recorded which) from PBMCs. Receptors originate from a human donor with aplastic anemia.

V gene TRBV7-8 combines with J gene TRBJ1-6; D not certain. Trimming shortened V by 1 base and J by 7 bases, and 5 bases separated the two germline ends. The germline V gene encodes CDR1 SGHVS and CDR2 FQNEAQ. The CDR3 spans 13 residues. The CDR3 DNA is TGTGCCAGCAGCTTAGGGATAAATTCACCCCTCCACTTT. It specifies CASSLGINSPLHF.

This clonotype was recorded many times. The chain combines TRBV7-9 with TRBJ2-5; weak D call: TRBD1 (6 bases). The CDR3 runs 17 residues. Trimming shortened V by 0 bases and J by 0 bases, and 14 bases separated the two germline ends. Germline loops: CDR1 SEHNR, CDR2 FQNEAQ (reference sequence). CDR3 sequence reads: CASSLAPTGLYQETQYF. CDR3 sequence (DNA): TGTGCCAGCAGCTTAGCCCCGACAGGACTCTACCAAGAGACCCAGTACTTC.

This clonotype was detected only once. The gene calls are TRBV20-1 and TRBJ1-2; tentatively, D is TRBD1 (6 bases). The germline gives CDR1 DFQATT, CDR2 SNEGSKA (reference sequence). CDR3 length equals 14 residues. V lost 3 bases to trimming and J lost 3 bases, with 14 bases between them. CDR3 region: CSARVLPGDYGYTF. In nucleotides, the CDR3 is TGCAGTGCTAGGGTATTGCCAGGGGACTATGGCTACACCTTC.

The chain combines TRBV7-9 with TRBJ1-2; tentatively, D is TRBD1 (5 bases). The CDR3 contains 16 residues. The germline gives CDR1 SEHNR, CDR2 FQNEAQ (reference sequence). The germline V and J ends were trimmed by 1 base and 3 bases, with 15 bases remaining between them. The CDR3 sequence is CASSLVLSAGHYGYTF. The CDR3 DNA is TGTGCCAGCAGCTTAGTCCTGTCGGCGGGACACTATGGCTACACCTTC.

This chain joins TRBV19 and TRBJ2-1; 13 bases are shared with TRBD2. The CDR3 covers 16 residues. With V trimmed by 6 bases and J by 7 bases, 9 bases remained unmatched. Germline CDR1 is LNHDA and CDR2 is SQIVND (reference sequence). CDR3 DNA sequence: TGTGCCAGTAGACCTCCGAAACTAGCGGGAGGGAATGAGCAGTTCTTC. It specifies CASRPPKLAGGNEQFF.

J is TRBJ2-7 and V is TRBV5-8, with D perhaps matching TRBD1 (6 bases). Germline values: CDR1 SGHTS, CDR2 YDEGEE. The CDR3 is 14 amino acids. Trimming removed 0 bases from V and 3 bases from J, with 10 bases in between. CDR3: CASSLEGHVYEQYF. The CDR3 DNA reads TGTGCCAGCAGCTTGGAGGGACACGTCTACGAGCAGTACTTC.

This clonotype was found many times. DNA for the CDR3: TGTGCCAGCAGCGTAGAGGGAACCTCCTACGAGCAGTACTTC. This sequence encodes CASSVEGTSYEQYF. The gene calls are TRBV9 and TRBJ2-7; no reliable D call. The CDR3 is 14 amino acids. Deletions cut 0 bases from V and 0 bases from J, with 7 bases between. Germline V gene lookup returns CDR1 SGDLS and CDR2 YYNGEE.

The rearrangement uses TRBV2 and TRBJ2-1, with 11 nucleotides matching TRBD2. This CDR3 is built from 14 residues. With 6 bases clipped from V and 5 bases from J, the junction kept 3 bases outside the gene matches. Germline V gene data show CDR1 as SNHLY and CDR2 as FYNNEI. In DNA form, the CDR3 reads TGTGCCAGCAGCGCTAGCGGGAGGAACAATGAGCAGTTCTTC. It specifies CASSASGRNNEQFF.

This clonotype was seen at least ten times. The chain links TRBV2 to TRBJ1-1; 7 nucleotides match TRBD1. This CDR3 contains 14 residues. V lost 6 bases to trimming and J lost 2 bases; unmatched junction nucleotides: 6. Per the germline V gene, CDR1 is SNHLY and CDR2 is FYNNEI. The CDR3 spells CASSGRQGNTEAFF. In DNA, the CDR3 is TGTGCCAGCAGCGGCCGACAGGGAAACACTGAAGCTTTCTTT.

This clonotype was recorded many times. The chain is built from TRBV27 and TRBJ2-5; TRBD1 or TRBD2 may be the D gene (6 bases each). V was cut by 3 bases and J by 2 bases, with 10 bases left in between. The CDR3 spans 14 residues. From germline, CDR1 is MNHEY and CDR2 SMNVEV (reference sequence). The CDR3 DNA is TGTGCCAGCAGTTTTTGGGGGGCTCAAGAGACCCAGTACTTC. Encoded protein: CASSFWGAQETQYF.

A remark on this clonotype: The missing conserved phenylalanine or tryptophan at the end of this CDR3 makes a read error likely. The V gene is TRBV7-9, the J gene TRBJ2-5, with 10 bases aligning to TRBD1. The CDR3 has 16 residues. Germline V gives CDR1 SEHNR, CDR2 FQNEAQ (reference sequence). After removal of 1 base from V and 5 bases from J, the junction contained 7 bases not matched to a gene. CDR3 amino acids: CASSLGRDRGVETQYL. Written as DNA, the CDR3 is TGTGCCAGCAGCTTAGGGCGGGACAGGGGAGTTGAGACCCAGTACCTC.

There are many counts of this clonotype. This rearrangement joins TRBV10-2 to TRBJ1-1; D might be TRBD1 (5 bases). Trimming took off 2 bases at V and 1 base at J, with 5 bases between the two ends. CDR1 and CDR2 from the germline V gene are WSHSY and SAAADI. This CDR3 is 13 amino acids long. CDR3: CASSEQGNTEAFF. For the CDR3, the DNA is TGCGCCAGCAGTGAGCAGGGGAACACTGAAGCTTTCTTT.

In its sample, this clonotype was seen many times. The V call is TRBV24-1, the J call TRBJ2-2; 13 nucleotides agree with TRBD2. The CDR3 is 18 residues long. V trimming: 4 bases; J trimming: 0 bases; junction bases outside the gene matches: 4. Germline V gene sequence: CDR1 KGHDR, CDR2 SFDVKD. The CDR3 spells CATSETGLAGANTGELFF. The CDR3 DNA follows: TGTGCCACCAGTGAAACCGGACTAGCGGGAGCGAACACCGGGGAGCTGTTTTTT.

J is TRBJ2-1 and V is TRBV7-3; 10 nucleotides align to TRBD2. Unmatched junction bases numbered 7, after V lost 5 bases and J lost 9 bases. The CDR3 spans 14 residues. Germline loops: CDR1 SGHTA, CDR2 FQGTGA. The CDR3 region is CASSRRTSGGEQFF. DNA for the CDR3: TGTGCCAGCAGCCGTCGGACTAGCGGCGGTGAGCAGTTCTTC.

This chain joins TRBV29-1 and TRBJ1-2; the D gene is possibly TRBD1 (5 bases). CDR1 and CDR2 (germline): SQVTM, ANQGSEA. This CDR3 has 14 residues. Trimming stripped 1 base from V and 5 bases from J, with 14 bases between. CDR3 residues: CSVEVPGATYGYTF. The CDR3 DNA sequence: TGCAGCGTTGAAGTTCCCGGGGCTACGTATGGCTACACCTTC.

This clonotype was counted at least ten times. The chain recombines TRBV3-1 with TRBJ2-7, with 8 bases lining up with TRBD2. The CDR3 covers 16 residues. Germline CDR1 LGHDT, CDR2 YNNKEL (reference sequence). Trimming took 4 bases from V and 6 from J; bases not matched to a gene: 14. The CDR3 spells CASSRTPGLGRIEQYF. CDR3 nucleotide sequence: TGTGCCAGCAGCCGAACTCCGGGACTAGGAAGGATCGAGCAGTACTTC.

The CDR3 here is CSAGQPRASYGYTF. The CDR3 nucleotides read TGCAGTGCGGGACAGCCCCGGGCCTCCTATGGCTACACCTTC. The chain combines TRBV20-1 with TRBJ1-2, with 7 bases aligning to TRBD1. The CDR3 contains 14 residues. V shed 6 bases, J shed 4 bases, and the junction held 11 bases outside the gene matches. Germline V gene sequence: CDR1 DFQATT, CDR2 SNEGSKA (reference sequence).

V usage is TRBV11-2 and J usage is TRBJ2-1, with D possibly TRBD2 on 6 matching bases. Per germline, CDR1 SGHAT and CDR2 FQNNGV. This CDR3 contains 14 residues. Trimming took 6 bases from V and 5 from J, leaving 14 bases between them. The CDR3 is CASRWGVGDNEQFF. DNA of the CDR3: TGTGCCAGCAGATGGGGGGTCGGAGACAATGAGCAGTTCTTC.